This T cell receptor (beta chain) appears in the sequencing data of a study of T-cell reconstitution after alpha-beta-depleted transplantation in children. This clonotype was recorded at least ten times. Unique molecular identifiers featured in how the TCRbeta library was prepared. TCRdb reprocessed the PCR reads via MiXCR and lists one record per CDR3 protein. This sample has tens of thousands of distinct CDR3 sequences, with roughly 5.2% found just once. Per germline, CDR1 SEHNR and CDR2 FQNEAQ (reference sequence). Trimming took 0 bases from V and 0 from J, leaving 9 bases between them. This CDR3 has 16 residues.

The chain carries TRBV7-9 and TRBJ2-1; D is unclear. This clonotype was sampled from a boy in the first two years of life who had a stem cell transplant for acute myeloid leukemia, so the T cells may come from the graft donor. The material was PBMCs, mostly from graft donor cells, obtained 180 days after TCRalphabeta/CD19-depleted stem cell transplant. CDR3 residues: CASSLAPHVSYNEQFF. CDR3 sequence (DNA): TGTGCCAGCAGCTTAGCCCCCCACGTCTCCTACAATGAGCAGTTCTTC.